The next 13 T cell receptor beta chains were all read from a single sample in a study of blood T cell repertoires in COVID-19. The protocol was immunoSEQ multiplex PCR, while the TCRdb copy is restricted to in-frame clones and leaves out a portion. The profile covers about 300,000 clones, with roughly 86% appearing a single time and 1% to 1.5% taken by the ten largest. The sequencing sample was made of peripheral blood. These receptors originate from a man in his 70s with acute or convalescent COVID-19.

The chain employs TRBV9 and TRBJ1-4, with D tentatively TRBD1 (6 bases). CDR1 and CDR2 (germline): SGDLS, YYNGEE. V shed 4 bases and J shed 10 bases, with 20 bases lying between them. CDR3 length: 15 residues. CDR3 sequence: CASSPQDSAVVKLFF. The CDR3, as DNA: TGTGCCAGCAGCCCTCAGGACAGTGCCGTTGTAAAACTGTTTTTT.

This clone was recorded only once. The chain is built from TRBV5-6 and TRBJ2-3, with D hard to call. Trimming shortened V by 4 bases and J by 1 base, and 16 bases separated the two germline ends. This CDR3 region has 16 residues. Germline V gives CDR1 SGHDT, CDR2 YYEEEE. In DNA, the CDR3 is TGTGCCAGCAGCCTTATGACAATCCGTGGCACAGATACGCAGTATTTT. Protein sequence: CASSLMTIRGTDTQYF.

CDR3 amino acids: CASSRTWSYEGGGYGYTF. DNA of the CDR3: TGTGCCAGCAGTCGAACCTGGAGTTACGAAGGGGGAGGGTATGGCTACACCTTC. The J gene is TRBJ1-2, the V gene TRBV28, with D perhaps TRBD1 (6 bases). The CDR3 length is 18 residues. V lost 5 bases and J 5 bases, leaving 27 bases between the germline ends. Germline V lookup: CDR1 MDHEN, CDR2 SYDVKM.

The chain is built from TRBV6-5 and TRBJ1-2, with 7 bases identical to TRBD1. From germline, CDR1 is MNHEY and CDR2 SVGAGI. V shed 6 bases and J 10 bases; nucleotides not matched to a gene: 11. This CDR3 comprises 13 residues. For the CDR3, the DNA is TGTGCCAGCAGCCTGGGACAGTACCAAAACTACACCTTC. Translated: CASSLGQYQNYTF.

The CDR3 bases are TGTGCCAGCAGCACCTGGGACAGGGGGCGATGTGAAAAACTGTTTTTT. Its protein is CASSTWDRGRCEKLFF. The gene calls are TRBV21-1 and TRBJ1-4; TRBD1, the table's D call, lacks a check against the DNA. TRBV21-1 is reported as a pseudogene. The CDR3 is 16 residues long.

This sequence joins TRBV28 and TRBJ1-1, with D perhaps matching TRBD1 (5 bases). V lost 1 base and J lost 7, with 13 bases in between. From germline, CDR1 is MDHEN and CDR2 SYDVKM. CDR3 size: 14 residues. CDR3 amino acids: CASSLSRDQGEAFF. In nucleotides, the CDR3 is TGTGCCAGCAGTTTATCGCGGGACCAGGGTGAAGCTTTCTTT.

The V and J genes are TRBV10-3 and TRBJ1-6; 7 positions agree with TRBD1. CDR1 is ENHRY and CDR2 is SYGVKD in the germline V gene. This CDR3 has 13 residues. V trimming: 6 bases; J trimming: 7 bases; junction bases outside the gene matches: 3. CDR3 nucleotide sequence: TGTGCCATCAGCCAACAGGGGAATTCACCCCTCCACTTT. Amino acid sequence: CAISQQGNSPLHF.

This clone appeared once. The V and J genes are TRBV10-3 and TRBJ1-2; D is unresolved. In germline, CDR1 is ENHRY, CDR2 SYGVKD. V lost 2 bases to trimming and J lost 6 bases, with 10 bases between them. The CDR3 contains 13 residues. CDR3 protein: CAISERSANGYTF. The CDR3 DNA reads TGTGCCATCAGTGAGAGGAGCGCCAATGGCTACACCTTC.

V gene TRBV23-1 combines with J gene TRBJ1-4; 11 bases line up with TRBD1. TRBV23-1 is filed as an ORF, its function uncertain. The CDR3 extends over 15 amino acids. V shed 3 bases, J shed 8 bases, and the junction held 5 bases outside the gene matches. In nucleotides, the CDR3 is TGCGCCAGCAGTCAGGCGGGACAGGGGGAAGAAAAACTGTTTTTT. The encoded protein is CASSQAGQGEEKLFF.

The gene calls are TRBV7-2 and TRBJ2-3; 9 positions match TRBD2. Germline lookup yields CDR1 SGHTA and CDR2 FQGNSA. V lost 4 bases, J lost 1 base, and 0 bases stayed unmatched. The CDR3 consists of 14 residues. The CDR3 nucleotides read TGTGCCAGCAGCTGGACTAGCGGCACAGATACGCAGTATTTT. It encodes CASSWTSGTDTQYF.

CDR3 DNA sequence: TGTGCCAGCAGCCCACAGGGACTAGCGGCCTCCTACAATGAGCAGTTCTTC. This gives the protein CASSPQGLAASYNEQFF. The chain employs TRBV11-3 and TRBJ2-1; 11 nucleotides align to TRBD2. CDR3 size: 17 residues. Germline assignment: CDR1 SGHNT and CDR2 YENEEA. V shed 5 bases and J 0 bases; nucleotides not matched to a gene: 6. Full variable domain (missing parts from reference TRBV11-3 and TRBJ2-1): EAGVVQSPRYKIIEKKQPVAFWCNPISGHNTLYWYLQNLGQGPELLIRYENEEAVDDSQLPKDRFSAERLKGVDSTLKIQPAELGDSAVYLCASSPQGLAASYNEQFFGPGTRLTVL.

V gene TRBV6-6 combines with J gene TRBJ1-2; D not resolved. V lost 2 bases to trimming and J lost 4 bases, with 8 bases between them. The germline gives CDR1 MNHNY, CDR2 SVGAGI (reference sequence). The CDR3 runs 13 residues. Here the CDR3 DNA reads TGTGCCAGCAGTTACGAGGGCAGCTATGGCTACACCTTC. Translation: CASSYEGSYGYTF.

This chain joins TRBV21-1 and TRBJ1-2; TRBD1 reflects the table's D call only, with no check against the DNA. TRBV21-1 is a recognized pseudogene. The CDR3 contains 14 residues. For the CDR3, the DNA is TGTGCCAGCCGACAGGATAGGACAGGGGTTGGCTACACCTTC. Its protein product is CASRQDRTGVGYTF.